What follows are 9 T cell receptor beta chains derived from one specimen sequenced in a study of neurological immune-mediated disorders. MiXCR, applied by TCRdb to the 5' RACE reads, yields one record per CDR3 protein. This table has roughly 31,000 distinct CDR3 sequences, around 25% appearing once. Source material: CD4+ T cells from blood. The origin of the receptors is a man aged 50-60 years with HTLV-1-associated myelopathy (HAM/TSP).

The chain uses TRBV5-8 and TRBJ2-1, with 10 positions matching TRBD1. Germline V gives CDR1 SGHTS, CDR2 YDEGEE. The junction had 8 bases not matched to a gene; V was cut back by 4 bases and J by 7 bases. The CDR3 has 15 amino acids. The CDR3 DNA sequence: TGTGCCAGCAGCCCCGGGACAGGGGTGGCAAATGAGCAGTTCTTC. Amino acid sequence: CASSPGTGVANEQFF.

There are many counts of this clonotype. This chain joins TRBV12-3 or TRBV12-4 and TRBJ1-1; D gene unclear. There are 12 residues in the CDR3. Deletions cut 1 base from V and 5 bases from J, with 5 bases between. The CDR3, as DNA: TGTGCCAGCAGTTTAGATCAGACTGAAGCTTTCTTT. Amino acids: CASSLDQTEAFF.

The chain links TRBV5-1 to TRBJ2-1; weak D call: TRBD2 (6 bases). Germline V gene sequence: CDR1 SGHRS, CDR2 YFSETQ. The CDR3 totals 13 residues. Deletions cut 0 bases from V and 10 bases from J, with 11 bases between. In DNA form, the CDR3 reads TGCGCCAGCAGCTTGGCGAGTGGGAGGGAGCAGTTCTTC. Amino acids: CASSLASGREQFF.

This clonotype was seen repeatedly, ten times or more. As DNA, the CDR3 is TGTGCCAGCAGCTCGAGGGGACTAGCGGGTAGCACAGATACGCAGTATTTT. Translating gives CASSSRGLAGSTDTQYF. The chain joins TRBV9 to TRBJ2-3; 12 positions match TRBD2. V lost 4 bases, J lost 0 bases, and 6 bases stayed unmatched. Per germline, CDR1 SGDLS and CDR2 YYNGEE. The length of the CDR3 is 17 residues. Using reference TRBV9 and TRBJ2-3 for the parts outside the CDR3, the full variable domain is DSGVTQTPKHLITATGQRVTLRCSPRSGDLSVYWYQQSLDQGLQFLIQYYNGEERAKGNILERFSAQQFPDLHSELNLSSLELGDSALYFCASSSRGLAGSTDTQYFGPGTRLTVL.

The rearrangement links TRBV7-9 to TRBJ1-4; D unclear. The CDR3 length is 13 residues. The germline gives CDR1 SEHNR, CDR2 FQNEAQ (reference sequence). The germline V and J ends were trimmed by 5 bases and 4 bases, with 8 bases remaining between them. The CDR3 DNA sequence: TGTGCCAGCAGCACAGCCTTTAATGAAAAACTGTTTTTT. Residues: CASSTAFNEKLFF.

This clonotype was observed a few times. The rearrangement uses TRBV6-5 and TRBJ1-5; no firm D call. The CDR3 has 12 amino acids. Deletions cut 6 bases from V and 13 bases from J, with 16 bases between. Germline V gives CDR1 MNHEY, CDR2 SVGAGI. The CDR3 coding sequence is TGTGCCAGCAGGTCCGTCGGTCAGACACAGCATTTT. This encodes CASRSVGQTQHF.

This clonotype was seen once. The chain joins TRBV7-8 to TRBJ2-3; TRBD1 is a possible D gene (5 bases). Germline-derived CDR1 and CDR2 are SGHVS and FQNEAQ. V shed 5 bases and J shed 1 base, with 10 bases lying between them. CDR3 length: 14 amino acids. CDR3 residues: CASSQGVRTDTQYF. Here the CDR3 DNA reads TGTGCCAGCAGCCAAGGGGTACGCACAGATACGCAGTATTTT.

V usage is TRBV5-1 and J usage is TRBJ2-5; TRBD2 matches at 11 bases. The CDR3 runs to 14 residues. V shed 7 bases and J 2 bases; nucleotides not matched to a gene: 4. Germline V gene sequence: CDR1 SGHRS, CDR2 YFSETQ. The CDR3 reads CASRRTSGQETQYF. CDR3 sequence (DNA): TGCGCCAGCCGGAGGACTAGCGGGCAAGAGACCCAGTACTTC.

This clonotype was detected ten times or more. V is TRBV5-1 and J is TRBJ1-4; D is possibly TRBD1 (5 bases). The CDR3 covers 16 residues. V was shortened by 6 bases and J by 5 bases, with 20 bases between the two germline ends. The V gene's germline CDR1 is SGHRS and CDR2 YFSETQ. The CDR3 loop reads CASTPISTDTNEKLFF. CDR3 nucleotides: TGCGCCAGCACCCCCATTTCGACGGACACAAATGAAAAACTGTTTTTT. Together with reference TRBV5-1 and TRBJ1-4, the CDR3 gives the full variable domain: KAGVTQTPRYLIKTRGQQVTLSCSPISGHRSVSWYQQTPGQGLQFLFEYFSETQRNKGNFPGRFSGRQFSNSRSEMNVSTLELGDSALYLCASTPISTDTNEKLFFGSGTQLSVL.